What follows are 22 T cell receptor beta chains derived from one specimen sequenced in a study of T cell repertoires in cytomegalovirus infection. These TCRs' antigens remain unknown. TCRdb fed the reads into MiXCR, producing one record per CDR3 protein. The sample consists of about a million distinct CDR3 sequences, around 29% of them appearing once. The input for sequencing was cultured CD8+ T cells from PBMCs, taken from culture after CMV antigen stimulation. Source of these receptors: a human donor in good health (CMV status not recorded). Some clones in this sample may be carry-over from other donors' samples.

This clonotype has only one observation. The V call is TRBV3-1, the J call TRBJ2-3; TRBD2 might be the D (6 bases). Germline CDR1 reads LGHDT; CDR2 reads YNNKEL (reference sequence). The CDR3 runs 16 residues. Trimming cost V 0 bases and J 0 bases, with 10 bases left between them. The chain's CDR3 is CASSQDHGGSTDTQYF. The CDR3 DNA sequence: TGTGCCAGCAGCCAAGATCACGGGGGAAGCACAGATACGCAGTATTTT.

This clonotype was recorded a few times. The chain uses TRBV27 and TRBJ2-7, with TRBD1 matching 7 bases. Germline CDR1 reads MNHEY; CDR2 reads SMNVEV (reference sequence). J was trimmed by 5 bases and V by 5 bases; bases with no gene match: 6. The CDR3 loop spans 13 amino acids. CDR3 DNA sequence: TGTGCCAGCAGTCCCGACAGGGTTCACGAGCAGTACTTC. It codes for CASSPDRVHEQYF.

This clonotype has more than one count but fewer than ten. The chain links TRBV6-1 to TRBJ2-1; 8 bases match TRBD2. In germline, CDR1 is MNHNS, CDR2 SASEGT. The CDR3 extends over 13 amino acids. V was pared by 7 bases and J by 4 bases, with 3 bases of the junction left unmatched. Written as DNA, the CDR3 is TGTGCCAGCATGAAGCGGGGGTACAATGAGCAGTTCTTC. Translation: CASMKRGYNEQFF.

The genes are TRBV6-2 or TRBV6-3 and TRBJ2-3; the match to TRBD2 covers 13 bases. The V segment lost 10 bases and the J segment 5 bases; nucleotides outside the gene matches: 9. Germline CDR1 is MNHEY and CDR2 is SVGEGT. The CDR3 extends over 15 amino acids. The CDR3 sequence is CATELAGGLIDTQYF. CDR3 nucleotide sequence: TGTGCCACCGAACTAGCGGGGGGGCTTATAGATACGCAGTATTTT.

V gene TRBV4-1 combines with J gene TRBJ2-2; no reliable D call. This CDR3 comprises 14 residues. CDR1 is MGHRA, CDR2 YSYEKL, per germline. Trimming shortened V by 2 bases and J by 8 bases, and 12 bases separated the two germline ends. CDR3 region: CASSQRNQAGELFF. DNA for the CDR3: TGCGCCAGCAGCCAAAGGAATCAAGCTGGGGAGCTGTTTTTT.

Concerning this clonotype itself: Just one base apart from a much larger clone, this may be a read error. The J gene is TRBJ2-5, the V gene TRBV7-2; possibly TRBD1 or TRBD2 for D (5 bases each). CDR1 and CDR2 from the germline V gene are SGHTA and FQGNSA. CDR3 length equals 14 residues. Here the CDR3 reads CASNLAPGRETQYF. The CDR3 DNA reads TGTGCCAGCAACTTAGCGCCGGGACGAGAGACCCAGTACTTC. Complete variable domain (other parts from reference TRBV7-2 and TRBJ2-5): GAGVSQSPSNKVTEKGKDVELRCDPISGHTALYWYRQSLGQGLEFLIYFQGNSAPDKSGLPSDRFSAERTGGSVSTLTIQRTQQEDSAVYLCASNLAPGRETQYFGPGTRLLVL.

The table lists this clonotype with many counts. The chain links TRBV7-2 to TRBJ2-5, with unresolved D. Trimming left V 5 bases short and J 5 bases short, with 18 bases between. This CDR3 region has 15 residues. From germline, CDR1 is SGHTA and CDR2 FQGNSA. CDR3: CASSLIRALEETQYF. The CDR3 bases are TGTGCCAGCAGCCTGATCCGGGCGTTAGAGGAGACCCAGTACTTC.

The chain carries TRBV19 and TRBJ1-1; possibly TRBD1 for D (5 bases). Per the germline V gene, CDR1 is LNHDA and CDR2 is SQIVND (reference sequence). V shed 10 bases and J shed 7 bases, with 22 bases lying between them. The CDR3 is 14 residues long. The CDR3 DNA is TGTGCCACCTACCCCCGGACAAGCTCTAGTGAAGCTTTCTTT. Its protein product is CATYPRTSSSEAFF.

This clonotype came up a few times. The chain joins TRBV27 to TRBJ2-3; no clear D gene. V lost 5 bases and J lost 11, with 14 bases in between. Germline CDR1 and CDR2: MNHEY and SMNVEV (reference sequence). There are 12 residues in the CDR3. The CDR3 loop is CASSLPGFGQYF. The CDR3, as DNA: TGTGCCAGCAGTCTCCCTGGGTTCGGGCAGTATTTT.

This clonotype was recorded a few times. The chain joins TRBV12-3 or TRBV12-4 to TRBJ2-3; 9 nucleotides align to TRBD2. V shed 5 bases, J shed 5 bases, and the junction held 5 bases outside the gene matches. This CDR3 spans 14 amino acids. Here the CDR3 DNA reads TGTGCCAGCAGTCCGCTAGCGGGGAAAGATACGCAGTATTTT. The encoded protein is CASSPLAGKDTQYF.

This chain connects TRBV6-1 to TRBJ1-1; 7 bases map to TRBD1. V trimming: 2 bases; J trimming: 3 bases; junction bases outside the gene matches: 12. The CDR3 spans 17 residues. Germline CDR1 reads MNHNS; CDR2 reads SASEGT. CDR3 in amino acids: CASSERADRVWDTEAFF. The CDR3 region has the DNA TGTGCCAGCAGTGAAAGGGCCGACAGGGTTTGGGACACTGAAGCTTTCTTT.

This clonotype came up a few times. This chain joins TRBV28 and TRBJ2-1, with 8 bases identical to TRBD2. Germline V gene lookup returns CDR1 MDHEN and CDR2 SYDVKM. With V trimmed by 6 bases and J by 5 bases, 12 bases remained unmatched. This CDR3 has 16 residues. CDR3 region: CASSSLTGGQHNEQFF. The CDR3 DNA reads TGTGCCAGCAGCTCCCTTACGGGGGGGCAACACAATGAGCAGTTCTTC.

Remarks on this clonotype: The final CDR3 position lacks the conserved phenylalanine or tryptophan, pointing to a likely read error. The chain recombines TRBV20-1 with TRBJ2-1; 11 nucleotides align to TRBD2. CDR1 and CDR2 from the germline V gene are DFQATT and SNEGSKA (reference sequence). The CDR3 contains 15 residues. Trimming cost V 3 bases and J 7 bases; bases outside gene matches: 8. This chain's CDR3 is CSASEIAGGPNEQFY. CDR3 DNA sequence: TGCAGTGCTAGCGAAATAGCGGGGGGGCCGAATGAGCAGTTCTAC.

V gene TRBV24-1 combines with J gene TRBJ1-3; no clear D. The V end lost 3 bases, the J end lost 8 bases, and 7 bases lay between the germline ends. In germline, CDR1 is KGHDR, CDR2 SFDVKD. The CDR3 has 12 residues. DNA for the CDR3: TGTGCCACCAGTGATCATGGCGACACCATATATTTT. It codes for CATSDHGDTIYF.

The rearrangement joins TRBV5-5 to TRBJ1-2; the D gene is possibly TRBD1 (5 bases). Germline CDR1 is SGHKS and CDR2 is YYEKEE (reference sequence). The CDR3 length is 16 residues. V lost 0 bases and J lost 3, with 15 bases in between. CDR3 sequence: CASSLEVGATYYGYTF. Written as DNA, the CDR3 is TGTGCCAGCAGCTTGGAAGTCGGGGCCACGTACTATGGCTACACCTTC.

The V call is TRBV20-1, the J call TRBJ2-1, with 7 positions matching TRBD1. With 3 bases clipped from V and 5 bases from J, the junction kept 1 base outside the gene matches. The CDR3 runs to 12 residues. The germline gives CDR1 DFQATT, CDR2 SNEGSKA (reference sequence). Here the CDR3 reads CSARGTDNEQFF. CDR3 bases: TGCAGTGCTAGGGGGACAGACAATGAGCAGTTCTTC.

The chain has TRBV4-1 and TRBJ1-1; D remains unclear. Germline V lookup: CDR1 MGHRA, CDR2 YSYEKL. Trimming pared 0 bases from V and 1 base from J, leaving 12 bases between. CDR3 length equals 16 residues. The CDR3 DNA reads TGCGCCAGCAGCCAAGAGGAACGCGCCAGGAACACTGAAGCTTTCTTT. This translates into CASSQEERARNTEAFF.

V and J are TRBV29-1 and TRBJ2-7; D tentatively fits TRBD1 or TRBD2 (5 bases each). In germline, CDR1 is SQVTM, CDR2 ANQGSEA. The CDR3 extends over 11 amino acids. Deletions cut 7 bases from V and 2 bases from J, with 9 bases between. CDR3 sequence reads: CSAGTAYEQYV. The CDR3 region has the DNA TGCAGCGCCGGGACGGCCTACGAGCAGTACGTC.

This clonotype was observed a few times. This chain joins TRBV6-2 or TRBV6-3 and TRBJ2-7; possibly TRBD1 for D (5 bases). This CDR3 has 18 amino acids. Per germline, CDR1 MNHEY and CDR2 SVGEGT. The ends were cut back, 0 bases at V and 0 bases at J, with 18 bases in the middle. CDR3 in DNA: TGTGCCAGCAGTTACTCGAAGTCCCCAGGGCCCAGCTCCTACGAGCAGTACGTC. Its translation: CASSYSKSPGPSSYEQYV.

The J gene is TRBJ1-1, the V gene TRBV7-9; D is uncertain. CDR1 and CDR2 (germline): SEHNR, FQNEAQ (reference sequence). The CDR3 spans 13 residues. The V end lost 9 bases, the J end lost 1 base, and 12 bases lay between the germline ends. The CDR3 DNA sequence: TGTGCCAGTCTTGAGCGAGGGAACACTGAAGCTTTCTTT. It yields the protein CASLERGNTEAFF.

This clonotype has at least ten counts. The J gene is TRBJ1-5, the V gene TRBV7-2; D remains ambiguous. The CDR3 has 15 amino acids. Germline V gives CDR1 SGHTA, CDR2 FQGNSA. Trimming pared 2 bases from V and 9 bases from J, leaving 17 bases between. The CDR3 is CASSLLGGPVWPQHF. The CDR3 coding sequence is TGTGCCAGCAGCTTACTTGGCGGGCCGGTATGGCCCCAGCATTTT.

The rearrangement uses TRBV5-4 and TRBJ2-1, with 9 bases identical to TRBD2. V gave up 5 bases and J gave up 2 bases; unmatched junction bases: 5. Germline V gives CDR1 SGHNT, CDR2 YYREEE (reference sequence). This CDR3 is built from 15 residues. CDR3 in amino acids: CASSRGGEPYNEQFF. DNA of the CDR3: TGTGCCAGCAGTCGCGGGGGGGAACCCTACAATGAGCAGTTCTTC.